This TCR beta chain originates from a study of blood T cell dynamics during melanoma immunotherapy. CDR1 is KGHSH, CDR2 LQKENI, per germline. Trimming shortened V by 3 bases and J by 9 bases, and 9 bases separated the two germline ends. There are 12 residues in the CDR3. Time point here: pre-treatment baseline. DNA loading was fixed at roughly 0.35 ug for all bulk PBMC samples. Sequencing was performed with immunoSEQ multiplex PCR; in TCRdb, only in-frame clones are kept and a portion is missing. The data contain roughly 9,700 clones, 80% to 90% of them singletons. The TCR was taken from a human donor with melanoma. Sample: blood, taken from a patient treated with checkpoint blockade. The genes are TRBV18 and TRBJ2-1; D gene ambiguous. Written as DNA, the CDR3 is TGTGCCAGCTCACCGACGCTGGGTGAGCAGTTCTTC. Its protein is CASSPTLGEQFF.